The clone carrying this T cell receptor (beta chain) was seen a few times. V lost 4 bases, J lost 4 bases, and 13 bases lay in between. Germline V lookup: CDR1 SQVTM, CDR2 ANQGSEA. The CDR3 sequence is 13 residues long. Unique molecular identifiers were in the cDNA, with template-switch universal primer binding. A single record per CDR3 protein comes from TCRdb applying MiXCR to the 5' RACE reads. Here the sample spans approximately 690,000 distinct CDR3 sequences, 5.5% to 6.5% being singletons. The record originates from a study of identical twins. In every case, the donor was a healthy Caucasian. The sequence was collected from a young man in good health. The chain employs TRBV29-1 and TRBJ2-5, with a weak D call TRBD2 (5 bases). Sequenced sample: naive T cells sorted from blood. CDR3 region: CSVGTAAGETQYF. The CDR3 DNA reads TGCAGCGTTGGGACGGCCGCGGGAGAGACCCAGTACTTC.